The T cell receptor beta chain under discussion was sequenced for a study of identical twins. CDR3 length: 14 residues. Germline CDR1 reads MNHNS; CDR2 reads SASEGT. V was trimmed by 8 bases and J by 4 bases, leaving 16 bases between them. Study results and caveats: Analyses of zero insertions could be partly confounded by invariant MAIT and iNKT cells. Abundant beta clonotypes from cord blood bore fewer insertions; memory repertoires lacked this pattern.

Notes on this clonotype: What it binds is not known.

MiXCR, applied by TCRdb to the 5' RACE reads, yields one record per CDR3 protein. The sample lists 750,000 to 950,000 distinct CDR3 sequences; approximately 13% were seen once. The same specimen was also included in a second study, on yellow fever vaccine responses in identical twins. That report notes: A vaccine T cell response that seemed partly convergent and partly personalized was reported in twins.

The chain is built from TRBV6-1 and TRBJ2-3; D gene uncertain. The receptor's source is a woman aged 18-35 years in good health. Material: PBMCs. CDR3 DNA sequence: TGTGCCAGCGGGCCCGGACCCTTCCCAGATACGCAGTATTTT. Residues: CASGPGPFPDTQYF.